A single sample gave rise to the 21 T cell receptor beta chains below, sequenced in a study of shared clonotypes between healthy human individuals. Using immunoSEQ multiplex PCR, the repertoire was profiled, and TCRdb retains in-frame clones only, with some absent. The sample has 850,000 to 1,200,000 clones; around 76% are singletons. The specimen sequenced was memory CD4+ T cells sorted from blood. Stated subset: CD45RA-negative fraction. These receptors all stem from a man younger than 35 in good health.

The table lists this clone with a few counts. The chain joins TRBV10-3 to TRBJ1-3; 9 bases line up with TRBD1. CDR1 is ENHRY and CDR2 is SYGVKD in the germline V gene. This CDR3 is 15 amino acids long. Trimming at V came to 6 bases and at J to 0 bases, leaving 3 bases not matched to a gene. In DNA form, the CDR3 reads TGTGCCATCAGACAGGGGGCCAACTCTGGAAACACCATATATTTT. It codes for CAIRQGANSGNTIYF.

This clone was recorded only once. A far larger clone is one base from this, pointing to a likely read error. The same CDR3 arises from other DNA sequences in this sample as well. J is TRBJ2-5 and V is TRBV5-6; D gene ambiguous. The CDR3 runs 11 residues. V was shortened by 4 bases and J by 4 bases, with 5 bases between the two germline ends. Per germline, CDR1 SGHDT and CDR2 YYEEEE. The CDR3 DNA reads TGTGCCAGCAGCGTAGGAGAGACCCAGTACTTC. As protein: CASSVGETQYF.

V is TRBV7-2 and J is TRBJ1-3; TRBD1 is a possible D gene (6 bases). This CDR3 is 14 amino acids long. The germline V gene has CDR1 SGHTA and CDR2 FQGNSA. V was clipped by 5 bases and J by 5 bases, with 13 bases between them. CDR3 DNA: TGTGCCAGCAGCCCAGGGGACGTCAGAAACACCATATATTTT. This encodes CASSPGDVRNTIYF.

The rearrangement links TRBV6-1 to TRBJ1-2, with D maybe TRBD1 (5 bases). From germline, CDR1 is MNHNS and CDR2 SASEGT. There are 12 residues in the CDR3. The V end lost 7 bases, the J end lost 8 bases, and 14 bases lay between the germline ends. The CDR3 spells CASIFARGGYTF. DNA for the CDR3: TGTGCCAGCATTTTCGCAAGGGGCGGCTACACCTTC.

There are a few counts of this clone. The sample carries other DNA sequences with the same CDR3. J is TRBJ1-5 and V is TRBV6-5; TRBD1 aligns across 7 bases. The ends lost 6 bases at V and 0 bases at J; junction bases unmatched: 5. CDR1 and CDR2 (germline): MNHEY, SVGAGI. The CDR3 totals 15 residues. CDR3 loop: CASSPQGNSNQPQHF. The CDR3 coding sequence is TGTGCCAGCAGCCCACAGGGGAATAGCAATCAGCCCCAGCATTTT.

This clone occurred once. The sample contains more than one DNA sequence encoding this CDR3. The CDR3 sequence: CASSIGGAETQYF. Here the CDR3 DNA reads TGTGCCAGTAGTATTGGAGGGGCAGAGACCCAGTACTTC. The chain has TRBV19 and TRBJ2-5, with TRBD2 as a possible D gene (6 bases). V dropped 3 bases and J dropped 4 bases, with 9 bases sitting between them. The CDR3 length is 13 residues. Per germline, CDR1 LNHDA and CDR2 SQIVND (reference sequence).

This clone was seen once. This chain joins TRBV5-1 and TRBJ2-5; TRBD2 matches 13 bases. V was pared by 4 bases and J by 3 bases, with 3 bases of the junction left unmatched. The CDR3 is made up of 15 amino acids. CDR1 is SGHRS and CDR2 is YFSETQ in the germline V gene. The CDR3 region is CASSPGLAGKETQYF. The DNA of the CDR3 is TGCGCCAGCAGCCCGGGACTAGCGGGAAAAGAGACCCAGTACTTC.

This rearrangement joins TRBV7-2 to TRBJ2-5; D remains ambiguous. There are 13 residues in the CDR3. Germline loops: CDR1 SGHTA, CDR2 FQGNSA. Between the trimmed V and J ends, which lost 5 bases and 4 bases, there was a span of 11 bases. In nucleotides, the CDR3 is TGTGCCAGCAGCGTACCGGGTAGAGAGACCCAGTACTTC. It encodes CASSVPGRETQYF. The variable domain in full, completed from reference TRBV7-2 and TRBJ2-5, reads GAGVSQSPSNKVTEKGKDVELRCDPISGHTALYWYRQSLGQGLEFLIYFQGNSAPDKSGLPSDRFSAERTGGSVSTLTIQRTQQEDSAVYLCASSVPGRETQYFGPGTRLLVL.

The V and J genes are TRBV25-1 and TRBJ1-3; D not resolved. The ends were cut back, 3 bases at V and 3 bases at J, with 12 bases in the middle. Germline CDR1 and CDR2: MGHDK and SYGVNS. There are 15 residues in the CDR3. CDR3 loop: CASSDGRRDGNTIYF. The CDR3 nucleotides read TGTGCCAGCAGTGATGGTAGGAGAGATGGAAACACCATATATTTT.

The chain recombines TRBV19 with TRBJ1-1, with 9 nucleotides matching TRBD1. Trimming cost V 4 bases and J 0 bases; bases outside gene matches: 6. Germline-derived CDR1 and CDR2 are LNHDA and SQIVND (reference sequence). The CDR3 has 16 amino acids. This chain's CDR3 is CASSTPGTGMNTEAFF. The CDR3 nucleotides read TGTGCCAGTAGTACTCCCGGGACAGGGATGAACACTGAAGCTTTCTTT.

As concerns this clone: Within the sample, other DNA sequences also encode this same CDR3. The rearrangement uses TRBV6-1 and TRBJ1-5; TRBD1 matches at 7 bases. V shed 1 base and J 1 base; nucleotides not matched to a gene: 1. Per the germline V gene, CDR1 is MNHNS and CDR2 is SASEGT. This CDR3 comprises 15 residues. CDR3 protein: CASSEGQGSNQPQHF. As DNA, the CDR3 is TGTGCCAGCAGTGAAGGACAGGGAAGCAATCAGCCCCAGCATTTT.

J is TRBJ1-1 and V is TRBV7-9; D gene uncertain. This CDR3 is built from 12 residues. V was pared by 6 bases and J by 1 base, with 6 bases between. The germline gives CDR1 SEHNR, CDR2 FQNEAQ (reference sequence). The CDR3 region is CASSFPNTEAFF. Here the CDR3 DNA reads TGTGCCAGCAGTTTTCCGAACACTGAAGCTTTCTTT.

This clone was picked up a small number of times. The DNA of the CDR3 is TGTGCCAGCAGCGTGCAGGGAGGAGGGCCCGTCCATGAGCAGTTCTTC. Translation: CASSVQGGGPVHEQFF. The gene calls are TRBV9 and TRBJ2-1; maybe TRBD2 (6 bases). Germline V lookup: CDR1 SGDLS, CDR2 YYNGEE. CDR3 length: 16 amino acids. V was cut by 2 bases and J by 8 bases, with 20 bases left in between.

V gene TRBV10-3 combines with J gene TRBJ2-5; D unclear. The CDR3 is made up of 13 amino acids. Germline lookup yields CDR1 ENHRY and CDR2 SYGVKD. V was clipped by 7 bases and J by 0 bases, with 9 bases between them. Here the CDR3 DNA reads TGTGCCATCACGGCCGAGTACCAAGAGACCCAGTACTTC. Protein sequence: CAITAEYQETQYF.

The J gene is TRBJ2-5, the V gene TRBV7-2; the D call may be TRBD1 or TRBD2 (5 bases each). Germline V lookup: CDR1 SGHTA, CDR2 FQGNSA. V lost 2 bases and J lost 5, with 12 bases in between. This CDR3 is 14 amino acids long. The CDR3 nucleotides read TGTGCCAGCAGCTTATTGGGGGAACTGGAGACCCAGTACTTC. As protein: CASSLLGELETQYF. Full variable domain (remainder filled in from reference TRBV7-2 and TRBJ2-5): GAGVSQSPSNKVTEKGKDVELRCDPISGHTALYWYRQSLGQGLEFLIYFQGNSAPDKSGLPSDRFSAERTGGSVSTLTIQRTQQEDSAVYLCASSLLGELETQYFGPGTRLLVL.

This chain uses TRBV5-1 with TRBJ1-2, with D possibly TRBD1 on 5 matching bases. This CDR3 comprises 13 residues. Germline V gene sequence: CDR1 SGHRS, CDR2 YFSETQ. V lost 7 bases, J lost 6 bases, and 16 bases lay in between. CDR3 amino acids: CASGDSPLDGYTF. The CDR3, as DNA: TGCGCCAGCGGAGACAGTCCTCTCGATGGCTACACCTTC.

This clone was counted ten times or more. The chain carries TRBV9 and TRBJ2-7; 8 positions match TRBD1. V lost 0 bases and J lost 5; bases outside the gene matches: 7. Germline V gene lookup returns CDR1 SGDLS and CDR2 YYNGEE. The length of the CDR3 is 15 residues. In DNA, the CDR3 is TGTGCCAGCAGCGTAGGAGGACAGGGAAGGAACGAGCAGTACTTC. Amino acids: CASSVGGQGRNEQYF.

As to this clone: A much more abundant neighbour one base away suggests this may be a read error. This specimen includes other DNA sequences encoding the same CDR3. The chain couples TRBV5-1 to TRBJ2-5; D is unclear. There are 11 residues in the CDR3. Trimming pared 1 base from V and 5 bases from J, leaving 3 bases between. Germline V CDR1 and CDR2: SGHRS, YFSETQ. CDR3 DNA: TGCGCCAGCAGCTTGACGGAGACCCAGTACTTC. Amino acids: CASSLTETQYF.

A note on this clone: Other DNA variants within this sample encode the same CDR3. The chain links TRBV7-2 to TRBJ1-5; D is unresolved. Trimming removed 3 bases at V and 4 bases at J, with 7 bases between. This CDR3 contains 13 residues. The V gene's germline CDR1 is SGHTA and CDR2 FQGNSA. CDR3 nucleotide sequence: TGTGCCAGCAGCTTGCGAGGAAATCAGCCCCAGCATTTT. Protein product: CASSLRGNQPQHF.

This clone was counted once. This rearrangement joins TRBV30 to TRBJ1-5; D unresolved. Germline CDR1 and CDR2: GTSNPN and SVGIG (reference sequence). The V gene lost 2 bases and the J gene lost 4 bases, with 6 bases spanning the gap. The CDR3 sequence is 12 residues long. The CDR3 DNA follows: TGTGCCTGGAGTAACCCGAATCAGCCCCAGCATTTT. This sequence encodes CAWSNPNQPQHF.

V usage is TRBV18 and J usage is TRBJ2-7, with no clear D. Germline CDR1 is KGHSH and CDR2 is LQKENI. CDR3 length: 14 residues. Trimming cost V 10 bases and J 4 bases, with 20 bases left between them. Written as DNA, the CDR3 is TGTGCCACCAGCATGACCTACGCGGTGTACGAGCAGTACTTC. Protein sequence: CATSMTYAVYEQYF.